This T cell receptor beta chain originates from a study of TIL therapy for anti-PD-1-resistant metastatic lung cancer. Across the study: Tumor harvest preceded PD-1/PD-L1 blockade, followed by nivolumab treatment.

Time point meaning: pre-treatment sample, taken before nivolumab and TIL therapy. Adults with stage 4 NSCLC were enrolled in a phase I trial. The immunoSEQ assay was v3. Each library reached around 1.9 million read pairs, or about 4.5-6.5 million at deep level. The data were produced by immunoSEQ multiplex PCR, yet TCRdb's version contains in-frame clones alone and is incomplete. The sample includes more than 45,000 clones, over 70% of them seen just once. Germline V gene lookup returns CDR1 SGHNT and CDR2 YYREEE (reference sequence). This CDR3 spans 14 amino acids. The input for sequencing was blood, taken at baseline. This sequence originates from a person aged 30 to 80 with non-small cell lung cancer. The chain carries TRBV5-4 and TRBJ2-5, with D perhaps matching TRBD2 (7 bases). TRBJ2-7 matches the DNA end more closely, so the J call is doubtful. DNA of the CDR3: TGTGCCAGCACCCGGGGGGCCGGGAACTACGAGCAGTACTTC. Protein sequence: CASTRGAGNYEQYF.